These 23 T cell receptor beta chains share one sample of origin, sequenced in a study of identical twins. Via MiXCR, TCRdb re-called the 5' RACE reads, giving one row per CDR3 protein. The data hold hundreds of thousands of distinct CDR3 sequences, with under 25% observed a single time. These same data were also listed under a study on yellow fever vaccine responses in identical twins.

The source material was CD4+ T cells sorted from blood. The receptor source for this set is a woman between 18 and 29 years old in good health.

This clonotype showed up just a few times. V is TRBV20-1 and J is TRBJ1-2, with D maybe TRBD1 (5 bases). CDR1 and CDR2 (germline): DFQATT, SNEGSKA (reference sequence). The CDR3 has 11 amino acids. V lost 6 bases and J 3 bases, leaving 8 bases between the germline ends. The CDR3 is CSAGVDYGYTF. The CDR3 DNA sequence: TGCAGTGCAGGGGTAGACTATGGCTACACCTTC.

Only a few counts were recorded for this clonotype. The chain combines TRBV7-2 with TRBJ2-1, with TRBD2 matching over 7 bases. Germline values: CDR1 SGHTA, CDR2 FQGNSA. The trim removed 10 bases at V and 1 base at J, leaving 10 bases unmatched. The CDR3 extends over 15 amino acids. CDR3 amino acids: CAINKAGPSYNEQFF. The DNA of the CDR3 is TGTGCCATAAACAAAGCGGGACCATCCTACAATGAGCAGTTCTTC.

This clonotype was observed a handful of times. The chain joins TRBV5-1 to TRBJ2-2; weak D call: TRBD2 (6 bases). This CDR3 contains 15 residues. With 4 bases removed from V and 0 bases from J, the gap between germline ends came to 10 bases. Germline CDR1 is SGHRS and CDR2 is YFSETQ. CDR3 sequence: CASSRDFANTGELFF. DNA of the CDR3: TGCGCCAGCAGCAGGGACTTCGCGAACACCGGGGAGCTGTTTTTT.

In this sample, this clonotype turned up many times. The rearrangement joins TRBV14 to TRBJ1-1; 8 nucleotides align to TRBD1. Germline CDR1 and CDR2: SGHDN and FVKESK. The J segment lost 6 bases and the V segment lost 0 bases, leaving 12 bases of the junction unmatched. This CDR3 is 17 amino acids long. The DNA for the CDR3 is TGTGCCAGCAGCCAAGATGGGCCAGGGGGCTTGGCCGCTGAAGCTTTCTTT. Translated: CASSQDGPGGLAAEAFF.

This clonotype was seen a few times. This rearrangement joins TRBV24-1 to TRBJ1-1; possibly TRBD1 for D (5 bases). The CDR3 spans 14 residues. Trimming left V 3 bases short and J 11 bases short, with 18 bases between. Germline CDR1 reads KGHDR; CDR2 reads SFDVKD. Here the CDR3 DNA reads TGTGCCACCAGTGATGCGCTGAGGCAGGAGGGGGCTTTCTTT. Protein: CATSDALRQEGAFF.

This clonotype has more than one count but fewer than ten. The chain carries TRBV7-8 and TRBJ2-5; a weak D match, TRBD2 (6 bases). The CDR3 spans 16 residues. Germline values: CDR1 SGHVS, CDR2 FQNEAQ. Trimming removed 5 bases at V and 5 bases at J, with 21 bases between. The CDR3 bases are TGTGCCAGCAGCAGACTGCGGACTATTGAGAGGGAGACCCAGTACTTC. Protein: CASSRLRTIERETQYF.

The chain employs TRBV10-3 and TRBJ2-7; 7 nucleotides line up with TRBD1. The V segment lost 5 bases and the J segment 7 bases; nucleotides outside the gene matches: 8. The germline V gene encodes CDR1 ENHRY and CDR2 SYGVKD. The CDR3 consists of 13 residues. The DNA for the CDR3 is TGTGCCATCAGTCGAGACAGGGATGGGGAGCAGTACTTC. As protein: CAISRDRDGEQYF.

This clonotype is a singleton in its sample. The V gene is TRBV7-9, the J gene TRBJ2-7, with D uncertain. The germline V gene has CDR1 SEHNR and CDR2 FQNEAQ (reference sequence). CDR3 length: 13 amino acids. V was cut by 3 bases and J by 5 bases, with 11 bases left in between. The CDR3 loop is CASSLSVSHEQYF. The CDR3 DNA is TGTGCCAGCAGCTTGTCGGTTAGTCACGAGCAGTACTTC.

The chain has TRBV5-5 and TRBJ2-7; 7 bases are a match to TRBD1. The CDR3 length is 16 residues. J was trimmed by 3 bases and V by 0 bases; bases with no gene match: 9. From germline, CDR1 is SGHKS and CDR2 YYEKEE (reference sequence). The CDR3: CASSLAVRDSNYEQYV. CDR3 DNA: TGTGCCAGCAGCTTGGCGGTCCGGGACAGCAACTACGAGCAGTACGTC.

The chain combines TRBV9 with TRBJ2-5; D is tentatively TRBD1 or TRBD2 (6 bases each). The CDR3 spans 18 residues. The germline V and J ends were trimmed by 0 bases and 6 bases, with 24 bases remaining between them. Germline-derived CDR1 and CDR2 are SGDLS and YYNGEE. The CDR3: CASSVAGGGLADRQTQYF. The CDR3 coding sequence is TGTGCCAGCAGCGTAGCCGGAGGGGGGCTAGCCGATCGGCAGACCCAGTACTTC.

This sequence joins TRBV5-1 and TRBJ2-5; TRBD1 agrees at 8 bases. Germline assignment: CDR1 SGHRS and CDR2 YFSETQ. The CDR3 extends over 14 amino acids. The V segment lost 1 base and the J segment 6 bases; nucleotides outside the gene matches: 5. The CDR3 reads CASSLIQGAKTQYF. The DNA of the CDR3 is TGCGCCAGCAGCTTGATTCAGGGGGCGAAGACCCAGTACTTC.

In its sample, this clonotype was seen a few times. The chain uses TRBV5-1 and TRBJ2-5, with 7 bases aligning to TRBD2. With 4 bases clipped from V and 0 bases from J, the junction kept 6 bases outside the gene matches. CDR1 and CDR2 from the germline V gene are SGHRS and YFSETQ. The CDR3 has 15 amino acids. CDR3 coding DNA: TGCGCCAGCAGCCCGGGACTAACGTACCAAGAGACCCAGTACTTC. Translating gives CASSPGLTYQETQYF.

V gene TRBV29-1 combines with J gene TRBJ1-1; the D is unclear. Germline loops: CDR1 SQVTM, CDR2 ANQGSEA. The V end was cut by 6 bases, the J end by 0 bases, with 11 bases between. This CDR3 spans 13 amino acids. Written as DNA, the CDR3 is TGCAGCGTGGACCCGAGTCTGAACACTGAAGCTTTCTTT. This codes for CSVDPSLNTEAFF.

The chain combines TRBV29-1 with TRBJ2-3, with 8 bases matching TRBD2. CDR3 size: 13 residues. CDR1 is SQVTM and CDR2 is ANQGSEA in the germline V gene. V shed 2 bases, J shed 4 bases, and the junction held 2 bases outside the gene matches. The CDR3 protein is CSVELTSADTQYF. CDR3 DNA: TGCAGCGTTGAATTGACTAGCGCAGATACGCAGTATTTT.

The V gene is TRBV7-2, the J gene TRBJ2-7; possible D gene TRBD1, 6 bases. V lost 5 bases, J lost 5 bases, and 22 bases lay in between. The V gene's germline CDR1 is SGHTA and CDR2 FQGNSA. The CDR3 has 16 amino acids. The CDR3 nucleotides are TGTGCCAGCAGCCGAACGACCGGGACAAGAGGAAACGAGCAGTACTTC. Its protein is CASSRTTGTRGNEQYF.

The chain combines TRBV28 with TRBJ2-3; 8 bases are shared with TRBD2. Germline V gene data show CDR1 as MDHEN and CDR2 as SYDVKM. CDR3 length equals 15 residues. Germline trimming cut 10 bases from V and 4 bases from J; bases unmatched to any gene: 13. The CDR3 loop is CAIWRGRGAPDTQYF. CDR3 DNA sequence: TGTGCCATCTGGAGAGGGCGGGGGGCCCCAGATACGCAGTATTTT.

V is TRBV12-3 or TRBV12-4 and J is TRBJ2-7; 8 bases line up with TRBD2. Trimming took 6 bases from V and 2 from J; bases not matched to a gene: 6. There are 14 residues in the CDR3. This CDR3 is CASRLLAAAYEQYF. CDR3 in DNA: TGTGCCAGCAGGCTACTAGCGGCGGCCTACGAGCAGTACTTC.

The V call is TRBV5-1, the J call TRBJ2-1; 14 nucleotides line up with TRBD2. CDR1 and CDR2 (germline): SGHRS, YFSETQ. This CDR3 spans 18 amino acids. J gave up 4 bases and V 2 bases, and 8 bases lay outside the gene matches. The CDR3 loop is CASSLETSGRVQYNEQFF. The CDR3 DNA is TGCGCCAGCAGCTTAGAGACTAGCGGGAGGGTACAGTACAATGAGCAGTTCTTC.

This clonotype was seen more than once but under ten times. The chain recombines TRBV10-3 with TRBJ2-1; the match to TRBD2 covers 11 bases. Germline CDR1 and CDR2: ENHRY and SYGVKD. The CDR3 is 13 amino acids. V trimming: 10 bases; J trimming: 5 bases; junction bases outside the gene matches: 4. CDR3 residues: CATTGLADNEQFF. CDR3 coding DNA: TGTGCCACTACGGGACTAGCGGACAATGAGCAGTTCTTC.

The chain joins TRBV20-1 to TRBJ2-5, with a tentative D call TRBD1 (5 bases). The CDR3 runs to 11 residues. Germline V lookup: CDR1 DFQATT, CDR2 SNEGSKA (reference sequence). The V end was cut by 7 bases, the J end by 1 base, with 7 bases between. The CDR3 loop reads CSVQAQETQYF. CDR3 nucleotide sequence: TGCAGTGTACAGGCCCAAGAGACCCAGTACTTC.

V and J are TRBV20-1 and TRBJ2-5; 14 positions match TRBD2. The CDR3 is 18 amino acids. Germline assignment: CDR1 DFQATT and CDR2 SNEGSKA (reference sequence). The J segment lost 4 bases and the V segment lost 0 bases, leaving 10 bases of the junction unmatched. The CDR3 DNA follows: TGCAGTGCTAGAGATTTTCTAGGACTAGCGGGGGGAGGAGAGACCCAGTACTTC. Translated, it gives CSARDFLGLAGGGETQYF.

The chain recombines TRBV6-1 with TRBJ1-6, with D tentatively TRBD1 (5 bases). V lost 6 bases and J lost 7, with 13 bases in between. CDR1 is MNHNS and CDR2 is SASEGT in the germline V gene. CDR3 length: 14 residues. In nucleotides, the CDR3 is TGTGCCAGCAGCCCGGGCAGGGTGAATTCACCCCTCCACTTT. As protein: CASSPGRVNSPLHF.

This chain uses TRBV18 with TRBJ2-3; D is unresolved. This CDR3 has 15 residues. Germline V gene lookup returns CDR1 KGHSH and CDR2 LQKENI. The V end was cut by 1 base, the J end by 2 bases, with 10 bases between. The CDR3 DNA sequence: TGTGCCAGCTCACCACTAGCCCTAAACACAGATACGCAGTATTTT. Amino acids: CASSPLALNTDTQYF. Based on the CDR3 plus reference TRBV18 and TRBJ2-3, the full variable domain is NAGVMQNPRHLVRRRGQEARLRCSPMKGHSHVYWYRQLPEEGLKFMVYLQKENIIDESGMPKERFSAEFPKEGPSILRIQQVVRGDSAAYFCASSPLALNTDTQYFGPGTRLTVL.